This TCR beta chain derives from a study of human T cells and chemical hapten exposure. Whole-study context: 0.01% DPC was applied to the upper back in patch tests, which were read at 6 days.

Time point given: patch test 2, 6 weeks after DPC sensitization. Described treatment: therapeutic diphenylcyclopropenone sensitization with weekly scalp DPC. Suited to DPC and affected by alopecia, the donors ranged from 18 to 70 years old. The CDR3 length is 17 residues. Losses at the gene ends were 4 bases for V and 7 bases for J; bases not matched to a gene: 15. The germline CDR1 and CDR2 sequences are SGDLS and YYNGEE. This clonotype was seen at least ten times. Its antigen is not identified. Findings of the study overall: Relative to controls, expanded TCRs formed significantly more large CDR3 similarity clusters.

TCRdb recomputed calls from the RACE reads with MiXCR, one row per CDR3 protein. This sample yields about 140,000 distinct CDR3 sequences, of which approximately 12% are seen a single time; 1.3% to 1.5% belongs to the top ten. The rearrangement links TRBV9 to TRBJ2-1; TRBD1 aligns across 9 bases. The clonotype comes from a woman aged 45-59 years with alopecia areata. Some clones in this sample may be carry-over from other donors' samples. This specimen was whole blood, taken in connection with sensitization to the hapten diphenylcyclopropenone (DPC). This CDR3 is CASSPRTGTGSANEQFF. CDR3 nucleotides: TGTGCCAGCAGCCCACGCACCGGGACAGGGTCTGCAAATGAGCAGTTCTTC.